The 18 T cell receptor beta chains below come from one sample, sequenced in a study of shared clonotypes between healthy human individuals. CD45RO-negative, CCR7-positively selected cells formed the naive CD8 fraction, excluding terminally differentiated effector memory CD45RA+ cells. Measured with immunoSEQ multiplex PCR; TCRdb has only the in-frame clones, and not every one. Among about 2 million clones listed, over 85% were seen once. The material sequenced was naive CD8+ T cells sorted from blood. The receptors were sampled from a man younger than 35 in good health.

In DNA form, the CDR3 reads TGTGCCATCAGTGAGTCGAGCGGGGGGGCAATAGAGACCCAGTACTTC. Amino acids: CAISESSGGAIETQYF. The chain couples TRBV10-3 to TRBJ2-5, with 10 bases lining up with TRBD2. The CDR3 is made up of 16 amino acids. Germline loops: CDR1 ENHRY, CDR2 SYGVKD. J gave up 4 bases and V 0 bases, and 5 bases lay outside the gene matches.

The J gene is TRBJ1-1, the V gene TRBV7-9, with D possibly matching TRBD1 (6 bases). V dropped 5 bases and J dropped 1 base, with 11 bases sitting between them. This CDR3 region has 14 residues. In germline, CDR1 is SEHNR, CDR2 FQNEAQ (reference sequence). DNA of the CDR3: TGTGCCAGCAGCACCCGGGACACGAACACTGAAGCTTTCTTT. This sequence encodes CASSTRDTNTEAFF.

This clone has more than one count but fewer than ten. J is TRBJ2-2 and V is TRBV19; TRBD2 might be the D (6 bases). Germline lookup yields CDR1 LNHDA and CDR2 SQIVND (reference sequence). The CDR3 has 16 residues. The germline V and J ends were trimmed by 3 bases and 6 bases, with 17 bases remaining between them. The CDR3 region is CASSMRLAGTAGELFF. CDR3 DNA sequence: TGTGCCAGTAGTATGCGTCTTGCGGGAACTGCCGGGGAGCTGTTTTTT.

This clone showed up just once. The chain is built from TRBV7-9 and TRBJ1-6, with D unclear. Germline CDR1 SEHNR, CDR2 FQNEAQ (reference sequence). V was cut by 3 bases and J by 5 bases, with 2 bases left in between. The CDR3 is 12 amino acids. CDR3 sequence (DNA): TGTGCCAGCAGCTTGCATAATTCACCCCTCCACTTT. It codes for CASSLHNSPLHF. The full variable domain, rest sourced from reference TRBV7-9 and TRBJ1-6, is DTGVSQNPRHKITKRGQNVTFRCDPISEHNRLYWYRQTLGQGPEFLTYFQNEAQLEKSRLLSDRFSAERPKGSFSTLEIQRTEQGDSAMYLCASSLHNSPLHFGNGTRLTVT.

The chain joins TRBV18 to TRBJ2-2, with D unclear. Germline V CDR1 and CDR2: KGHSH, LQKENI. With 0 bases removed from V and 5 bases from J, the gap between germline ends came to 13 bases. The CDR3 has 16 residues. This CDR3 is CASSPPVSPGTGELFF. As DNA, the CDR3 is TGTGCCAGCTCACCACCGGTTAGCCCCGGGACCGGGGAGCTGTTTTTT.

This chain connects TRBV4-1 to TRBJ1-2, with 8 bases lining up with TRBD1. There are 15 residues in the CDR3. Germline CDR1 is MGHRA and CDR2 is YSYEKL. Trimming removed 4 bases from V and 6 bases from J; junction bases left unmatched: 10. The CDR3 protein is CASSLETGQGHGYTF. For the CDR3, the DNA is TGCGCCAGCAGCCTGGAGACAGGACAGGGTCATGGCTACACCTTC.

The chain employs TRBV15 and TRBJ1-6; D is ambiguous. The germline V gene has CDR1 LNHNV and CDR2 YYDKDF (reference sequence). V dropped 1 base and J dropped 5 bases, with 9 bases sitting between them. The CDR3 has 15 amino acids. The CDR3 DNA sequence: TGTGCCACCAGCAGAGCCAAGGGAAATAATTCACCCCTCCACTTT. This gives the protein CATSRAKGNNSPLHF.

V is TRBV21-1 and J is TRBJ2-7. TRBV21-1 is tagged as a pseudogene. The CDR3 contains 17 residues. CDR3 residues: CASSKWESSRGFYEQYF. CDR3 nucleotide sequence: TGTGCCAGCAGCAAATGGGAGTCGTCGAGGGGTTTTTACGAGCAGTACTTC.

The V gene is TRBV6-1, the J gene TRBJ2-7, with TRBD1 matching over 7 bases. The CDR3 extends over 14 amino acids. V gave up 6 bases and J gave up 2 bases; unmatched junction bases: 7. The germline V gene has CDR1 MNHNS and CDR2 SASEGT. In nucleotides, the CDR3 is TGTGCCAGCAGCTATTCGGGGACAGCCTACGAGCAGTACTTC. Amino acids: CASSYSGTAYEQYF.

This clone was observed once. The V gene is TRBV28, the J gene TRBJ2-4; unclear D gene. The V gene lost 5 bases and the J gene lost 0 bases, with 14 bases spanning the gap. The germline gives CDR1 MDHEN, CDR2 SYDVKM. This CDR3 comprises 16 residues. For the CDR3, the DNA is TGTGCCAGCAGTCCACAGAGATCCATAGCCAAAAACATTCAGTACTTC. It encodes CASSPQRSIAKNIQYF.

The chain has TRBV7-2 and TRBJ2-1; D remains unclear. The CDR3 runs 13 residues. The V end was cut by 4 bases, the J end by 7 bases, with 11 bases between. The V gene's germline CDR1 is SGHTA and CDR2 FQGNSA. CDR3 sequence reads: CASSWFNGNEQFF. The CDR3 DNA reads TGTGCCAGCAGCTGGTTCAACGGGAATGAGCAGTTCTTC.

Here the CDR3 reads CASPGQTNTEAFF. The CDR3 DNA reads as TGTGCCAGTCCGGGACAGACGAACACTGAAGCTTTCTTT. V usage is TRBV2 and J usage is TRBJ1-1; TRBD1 matches at 7 bases. Germline V gene sequence: CDR1 SNHLY, CDR2 FYNNEI. This CDR3 contains 13 residues. Losses at the gene ends were 9 bases for V and 1 base for J; bases not matched to a gene: 5.

The chain employs TRBV6-1 and TRBJ2-7; the D is unclear. Germline V gives CDR1 MNHNS, CDR2 SASEGT. V was shortened by 2 bases and J by 2 bases, with 10 bases between the two germline ends. The CDR3 contains 14 residues. Here the CDR3 reads CASSENGVAYEQYF. The CDR3 DNA reads as TGTGCCAGCAGTGAAAATGGGGTGGCCTACGAGCAGTACTTC.

This CDR3 reads CASSFAGGPYEQYF. DNA for the CDR3: TGTGCCAGCAGCTTTGCGGGAGGGCCGTACGAGCAGTACTTC. The chain couples TRBV11-2 to TRBJ2-7; TRBD2 matches 9 bases. The CDR3 spans 14 residues. Germline assignment: CDR1 SGHAT and CDR2 FQNNGV. With 3 bases clipped from V and 4 bases from J, the junction kept 4 bases outside the gene matches.

The CDR3 loop is CASSPPGTWGTKTQYF. The DNA for the CDR3 is TGTGCCAGTAGTCCACCGGGGACATGGGGGACTAAGACCCAGTACTTC. The chain couples TRBV19 to TRBJ2-5; the D gene is possibly TRBD2 (7 bases). The ends were cut back, 5 bases at V and 6 bases at J, with 22 bases in the middle. The CDR3 is 16 residues long. Germline lookup yields CDR1 LNHDA and CDR2 SQIVND (reference sequence).

The chain uses TRBV4-1 and TRBJ1-3, with TRBD1 identical over 10 bases. Trimming at V came to 1 base and at J to 0 bases, leaving 12 bases not matched to a gene. Per the germline V gene, CDR1 is MGHRA and CDR2 is YSYEKL. This CDR3 has 20 residues. CDR3 nucleotides: TGCGCCAGCAGCCAAGTAGTTCCGGGACAGGGGTCTGTCTCTGGAAACACCATATATTTT. Its protein is CASSQVVPGQGSVSGNTIYF.

The chain is built from TRBV5-4 and TRBJ1-1; D may be TRBD1 (6 bases). Germline lookup yields CDR1 SGHNT and CDR2 YYREEE (reference sequence). This CDR3 contains 11 residues. The V and J ends lost 0 bases and 11 bases respectively, with 8 bases between them. CDR3 residues: CASSLAGVAFF. CDR3 sequence (DNA): TGTGCCAGCAGCTTGGCAGGGGTCGCTTTCTTT.

The chain is built from TRBV27 and TRBJ1-6, with 9 bases lining up with TRBD1. The CDR3 has 14 residues. The trim removed 4 bases at V and 10 bases at J, leaving 5 bases unmatched. The germline V gene has CDR1 MNHEY and CDR2 SMNVEV (reference sequence). CDR3 nucleotide sequence: TGTGCCAGCAGTTCCGGGACAGGGTTATCACCCCTCCACTTT. Encoded protein: CASSSGTGLSPLHF.